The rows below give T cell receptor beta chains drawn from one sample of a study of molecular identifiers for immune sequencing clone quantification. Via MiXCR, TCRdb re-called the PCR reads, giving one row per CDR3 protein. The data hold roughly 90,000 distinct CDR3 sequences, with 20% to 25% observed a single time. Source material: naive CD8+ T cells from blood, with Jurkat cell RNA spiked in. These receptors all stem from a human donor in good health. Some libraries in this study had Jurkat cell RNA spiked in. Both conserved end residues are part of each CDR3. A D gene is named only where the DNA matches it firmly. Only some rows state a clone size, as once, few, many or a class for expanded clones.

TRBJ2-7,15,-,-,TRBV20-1,CSARDGETSSYEQYF,TGCAGTGCTAGAGATGGGGAGACTAGCTCCTACGAGCAGTACTTC
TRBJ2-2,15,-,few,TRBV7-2,CASSSSVAGTGELFF,TGTGCCAGCAGCTCGAGCGTAGCAGGCACCGGGGAGCTGTTTTTT
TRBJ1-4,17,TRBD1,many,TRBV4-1,CASSLRPSGTVNEKLFF,TGCGCCAGCAGCCTAAGACCGTCCGGGACAGTTAATGAAAAACTGTTTTTT
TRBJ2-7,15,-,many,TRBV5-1,CASSPDKPPFYEQYF,TGCGCCAGCAGCCCCGACAAGCCACCCTTCTACGAGCAGTACTTC
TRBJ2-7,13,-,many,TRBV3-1,CASSQGLTYEQYF,TGTGCCAGCAGCCAAGGCCTAACCTACGAGCAGTACTTC
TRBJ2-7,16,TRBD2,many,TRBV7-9,CASSLEVASGRNEQYF,TGTGCCAGCAGCTTAGAAGTGGCTAGCGGGCGAAACGAGCAGTACTTC
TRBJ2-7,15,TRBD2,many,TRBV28,CASSTPSGGLYEQYF,TGTGCCAGCAGTACCCCTAGCGGGGGACTCTACGAGCAGTACTTC
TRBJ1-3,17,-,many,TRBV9,CASSARAGVVSGNTIYF,TGTGCCAGCAGCGCGAGGGCAGGAGTAGTCTCTGGAAACACCATATATTTT
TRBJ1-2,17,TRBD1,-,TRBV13,CASSLGLGGQGAHGCTF,TGTGCCAGCAGCTTAGGCCTTGGGGGTCAGGGGGCGCATGGCTGCACCTTC
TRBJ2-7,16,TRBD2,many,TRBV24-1,CARNEAGGPPSYEQYF,TGTGCCAGGAACGAAGCGGGAGGGCCCCCCTCCTACGAGCAGTACTTC
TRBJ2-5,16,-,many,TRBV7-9,CASSLARGGHQETQYF,TGTGCCAGCAGCTTAGCGCGGGGAGGTCACCAAGAGACCCAGTACTTC
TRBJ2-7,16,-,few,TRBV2,CASRNSQEDHSYEQYF,TGTGCCAGCAGAAACAGCCAGGAGGACCATTCCTACGAGCAGTACTTC
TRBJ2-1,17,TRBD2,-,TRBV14,CASSQVGLAGYYNEQFF,TGTGCCAGCAGCCAGGTGGGACTAGCGGGATACTACAATGAGCAGTTCTTC
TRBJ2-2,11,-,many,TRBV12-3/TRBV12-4,CAGDSNGELFF,TGTGCCGGCGATAGCAACGGGGAGCTGTTTTTT
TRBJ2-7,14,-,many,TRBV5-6,CASSLSGTIREQYF,TGTGCCAGCAGCTTGTCCGGGACGATCAGGGAGCAGTACTTC
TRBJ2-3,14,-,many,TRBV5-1,CASSLLRPTDTQYF,TGCGCCAGCAGCTTGCTGAGGCCCACAGATACGCAGTATTTT
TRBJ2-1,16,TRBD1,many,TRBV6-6,CASTSSGTEAYNEQFF,TGTGCCAGCACCTCCTCCGGGACAGAAGCCTACAATGAGCAGTTCTTC
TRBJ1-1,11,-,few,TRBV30,CAWSLSREAFF,TGTGCCTGGAGTTTGAGCCGAGAAGCTTTCTTT
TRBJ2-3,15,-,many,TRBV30,CAWSVAGFKADTQYF,TGTGCCTGGAGTGTCGCCGGGTTTAAGGCAGATACGCAGTATTTT
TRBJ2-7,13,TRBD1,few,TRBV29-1,CSVSGTGYSEQYF,TGCAGCGTTTCCGGGACAGGGTACTCCGAGCAGTACTTC
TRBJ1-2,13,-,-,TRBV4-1,CASSSRQLDGYTF,TGCGCCAGCAGCTCCCGTCAGCTAGATGGCTACACCTTC
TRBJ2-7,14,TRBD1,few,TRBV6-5,CASSYGGQGYEQYF,TGTGCCAGCAGTTACGGGGGACAGGGCTACGAGCAGTACTTC
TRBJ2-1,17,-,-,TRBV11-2,CASSFDWTMSSYNEQFF,TGTGCCAGCAGCTTCGACTGGACAATGAGCTCCTACAATGAGCAGTTCTTC
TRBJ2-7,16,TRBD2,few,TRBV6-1,CASTPAAAGGYYEQYF,TGTGCCAGCACCCCCGCGGCGGCGGGAGGGTACTACGAGCAGTACTTC
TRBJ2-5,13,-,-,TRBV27,CASRGEYQETQYF,TGTGCCAGCAGGGGGGAGTACCAAGAGACCCAGTACTTC
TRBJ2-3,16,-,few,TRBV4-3,CASSQDRWEAMDTQYF,TGCGCCAGCAGCCAAGATCGGTGGGAGGCGATGGATACGCAGTATTTT
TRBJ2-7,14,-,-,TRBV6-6,CASSLQGSPYEQYF,TGTGCCAGCTCGCTACAGGGTTCCCCCTACGAGCAGTACTTC
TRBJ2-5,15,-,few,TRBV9,CASSTTGMEGETQYF,TGTGCCAGCAGCACTACGGGCATGGAGGGAGAGACCCAGTACTTC
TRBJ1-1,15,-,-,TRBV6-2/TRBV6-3,CASSPPQRTPTEAFF,TGTGCCAGCAGCCCTCCCCAGCGGACCCCCACTGAAGCTTTCTTT
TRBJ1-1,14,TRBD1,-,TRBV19,CASSRDRGPDEAFF,TGTGCCAGTAGTAGGGACAGGGGGCCCGACGAAGCTTTCTTT
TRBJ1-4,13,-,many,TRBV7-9,CASSLNGNEKLFF,TGTGCCAGCAGCTTAAATGGAAATGAAAAACTGTTTTTT
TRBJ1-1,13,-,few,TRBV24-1,CATAAGPNTEAFF,TGTGCCACCGCGGCCGGGCCGAACACTGAAGCTTTCTTT
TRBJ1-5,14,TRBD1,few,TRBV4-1,CASSLGQENQPQHF,TGCGCCAGCAGCCTCGGACAGGAAAATCAGCCCCAGCATTTT
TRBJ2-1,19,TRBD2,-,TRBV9,CASGSSTLLAGSSYNEQFF,TGTGCCAGCGGCTCCTCCACTTTACTAGCGGGGAGCTCCTACAATGAGCAGTTCTTC
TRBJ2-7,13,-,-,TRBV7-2,CASSCRVSVEQYF,TGTGCGAGCAGCTGTCGGGTCTCGGTGGAGCAGTACTTC
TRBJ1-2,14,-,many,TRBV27,CASSLRGGVYGYTF,TGTGCCAGCAGTTTGAGAGGGGGTGTTTATGGCTACACCTTC
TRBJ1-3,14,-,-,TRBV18,CASWPTAHGNTIYF,TGTGCCAGCTGGCCGACAGCGCATGGAAACACCATATATTTT
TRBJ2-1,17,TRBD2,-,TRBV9,CASSVDESSGGGGEQFF,TGTGCCAGCAGCGTAGATGAGTCTAGCGGGGGTGGCGGTGAGCAGTTCTTC
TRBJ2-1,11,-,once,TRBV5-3,CASSSYNEQFF,TGTGCCAGCAGCAGTTACAATGAGCAGTTCTTC
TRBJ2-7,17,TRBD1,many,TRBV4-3,CASSQDLTRTGTYEQYF,TGCGCCAGCAGCCAAGATCTCACGCGGACAGGGACCTACGAGCAGTACTTC
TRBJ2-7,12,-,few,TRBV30,CACEQLTYEQYF,TGTGCCTGCGAACAGCTTACCTACGAGCAGTACTTC
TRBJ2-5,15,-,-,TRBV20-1,CSAGDSKDFQETQYF,TGCAGTGCTGGAGACAGCAAGGATTTTCAAGAGACCCAGTACTTC
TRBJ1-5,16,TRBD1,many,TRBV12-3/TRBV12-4,CASSFSGGGGGQPQHF,TGTGCCAGCAGTTTCAGCGGGGGGGGAGGGGGCCAGCCCCAGCATTTT
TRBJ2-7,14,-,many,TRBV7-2,CASSSGTPSYEQYF,TGTGCCAGCAGCTCCGGGACACCGTCCTACGAGCAGTACTTC
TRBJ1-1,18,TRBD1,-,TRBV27,CASSSRTGGYPVNTEAFF,TGTGCCAGCAGTTCAAGGACAGGGGGCTACCCTGTGAACACTGAAGCTTTCTTT
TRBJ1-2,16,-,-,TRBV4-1,CASSIRAGTSLYGYTF,TGCGCCAGCAGCATACGAGCCGGGACAAGCTTATATGGCTACACCTTC
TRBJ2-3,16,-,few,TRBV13,CASALEVRRSTDTQYF,TGTGCCAGCGCCTTGGAGGTGAGAAGAAGCACAGATACGCAGTATTTT
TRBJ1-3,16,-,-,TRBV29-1,CSVEDLDSGSGNTIYF,TGCAGCGTTGAAGATCTTGATAGTGGCTCTGGAAACACCATATATTTT
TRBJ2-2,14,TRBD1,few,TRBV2,CASSPGQGSGELFF,TGTGCCAGCAGTCCGGGACAGGGGTCCGGGGAGCTGTTTTTT
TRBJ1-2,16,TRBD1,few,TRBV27,CASSFTGENRNYGYTF,TGTGCCAGCAGTTTCACAGGGGAAAACAGGAACTATGGCTACACCTTC
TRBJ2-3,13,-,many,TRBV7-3,CASSLLSTDTQYF,TGTGCCAGCAGCTTACTCAGCACAGATACGCAGTATTTT
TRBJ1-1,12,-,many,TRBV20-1,CSASPVSTEAFF,TGCAGTGCTAGTCCGGTGTCCACTGAAGCTTTCTTT
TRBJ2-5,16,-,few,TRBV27,CASSSRPDSPQETQYF,TGCGCCAGCAGTTCACGGCCCGACAGCCCCCAAGAGACCCAGTACTTC
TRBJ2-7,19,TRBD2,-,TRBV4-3,CASSQDSASGSVYSYEQYF,TGCGCCAGCAGCCAAGATAGCGCTAGCGGGAGTGTGTATTCCTACGAGCAGTACTTC
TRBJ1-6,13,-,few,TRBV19,CASTRGAYSPLHF,TGTGCCAGTACCCGGGGGGCCTATTCACCCCTCCACTTT
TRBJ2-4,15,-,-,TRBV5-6,CASPPLKGAGLIQYF,TGTGCCAGCCCTCCCCTGAAAGGGGCAGGGCTGATTCAGTACTTC
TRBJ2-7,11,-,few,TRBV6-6,CASSLDYEQYF,TGTGCCAGCAGTTTAGACTACGAGCAGTACTTC
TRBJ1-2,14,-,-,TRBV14,CASSRGQSNYGYTF,TGTGCCAGCAGCCGAGGACAGTCTAACTATGGCTACACCTTC
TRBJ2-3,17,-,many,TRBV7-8,CASSLGGVLLSTDTQYF,TGTGCCAGCAGCTTAGGAGGGGTACTACTTAGCACAGATACGCAGTATTTT